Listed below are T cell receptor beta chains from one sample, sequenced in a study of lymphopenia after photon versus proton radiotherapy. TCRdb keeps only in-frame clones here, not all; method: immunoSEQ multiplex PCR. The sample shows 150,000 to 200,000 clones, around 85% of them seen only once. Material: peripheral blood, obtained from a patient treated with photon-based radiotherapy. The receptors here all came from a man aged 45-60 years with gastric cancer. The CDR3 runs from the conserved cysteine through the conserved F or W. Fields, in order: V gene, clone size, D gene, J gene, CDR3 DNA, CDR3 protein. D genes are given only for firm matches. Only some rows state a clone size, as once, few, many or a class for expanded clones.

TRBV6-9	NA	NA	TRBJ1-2	TGTGCCAGCAGTTATGTACAGGGCTATGGCTACACCTTC	CASSYVQGYGYTF
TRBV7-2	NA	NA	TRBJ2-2	TGTGCCAGCAGGTTATTACACACCGGGGAGCTGTTTTTT	CASRLLHTGELFF
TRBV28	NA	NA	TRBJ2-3	TGTGCCAGCAGTTTTAGGACCATGGGAGATACGCAGTATTTT	CASSFRTMGDTQYF
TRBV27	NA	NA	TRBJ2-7	TGTGCCAGCAGTGGTACGGGGGATTCCTACGAGCAGTACTTC	CASSGTGDSYEQYF
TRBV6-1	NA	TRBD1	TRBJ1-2	TGTGCCAGCAGTCCGACAGGGGATGGCTACACCTTC	CASSPTGDGYTF
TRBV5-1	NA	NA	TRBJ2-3	TGCGCCAGCAGTCAGTGGGGCACAGATACGCAGTATTTT	CASSQWGTDTQYF
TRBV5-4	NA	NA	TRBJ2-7	TGTGCCAGCAGCGGGTTTAAGGGAGACTACGAGCAGTACTTC	CASSGFKGDYEQYF
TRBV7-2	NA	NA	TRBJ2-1	TGTGCCAGCAGCTCTGCGGGACTGCGGGACAATGAGCAGTTCTTC	CASSSAGLRDNEQFF
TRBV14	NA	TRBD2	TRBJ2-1	TGTGCCAGCAGCACCGGGACTAGCGGGAGGTCGGGCAATGAGCAGTTCTTC	CASSTGTSGRSGNEQFF
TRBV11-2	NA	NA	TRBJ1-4	TGTGCCAGCAGCCCGGACCGGGGAGAAAAACTGTTTTTT	CASSPDRGEKLFF
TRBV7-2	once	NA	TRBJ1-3	TGTGCCAGCAGCTTTTTCTCTGGAAACACCATATATTTT	CASSFFSGNTIYF
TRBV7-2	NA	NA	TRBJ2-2	TGTGCCAGCAGCTTAGTGCCCCGCGGGTCCACCGGGGAGCTGCTTTTT	CASSLVPRGSTGELLF
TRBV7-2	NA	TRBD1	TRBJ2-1	TGTGCCAGCAGCTTAGTGGGTTGGCGGACAGGACCCTACAATGAGCAGTTCTTC	CASSLVGWRTGPYNEQFF
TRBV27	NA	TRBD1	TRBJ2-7	TGTGCCAGCAGTTTTTCGGGACAGGGTTACGAGCAGTACTTC	CASSFSGQGYEQYF
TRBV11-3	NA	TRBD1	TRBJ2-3	TGTGCCAGCAGCTCCCCCTCAGGGGGCAAGGGGACAGATACGCAGTATTTT	CASSSPSGGKGTDTQYF
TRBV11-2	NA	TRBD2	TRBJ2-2	TGTGCCAGCAGCCCAGGGGGGTTAGCGGGAGTGGGAGACACCGGGGAGCTGTTTTTT	CASSPGGLAGVGDTGELFF
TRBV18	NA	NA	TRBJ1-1	TGTGCCAGCTCACCACCGGAGGGATGGAACACTGAAGCTTTCTTT	CASSPPEGWNTEAFF
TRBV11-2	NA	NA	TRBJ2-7	TGTGCCAGCAGCCCCCGGGACGGACCCTACGAGCAGTACTTC	CASSPRDGPYEQYF
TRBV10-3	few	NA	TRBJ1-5	TGTGCCATCAGTGGAACAGGTGGTAGCAATCAGCCCCAGCATTTT	CAISGTGGSNQPQHF
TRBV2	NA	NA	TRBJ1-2	TGTGCCAGCATCCGAAGCGATGGGTACTATGGCTACACCTTC	CASIRSDGYYGYTF
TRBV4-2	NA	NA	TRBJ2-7	TGTGCCAGCAGCCAAGAAGGGTGGCGGGAAACCTTGAAGGACGAGCAGTACTTC	CASSQEGWRETLKDEQYF
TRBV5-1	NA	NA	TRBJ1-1	TGCGCCAGCAGCGGGGGATGGCGGACTGAAGCTTTCTTT	CASSGGWRTEAFF
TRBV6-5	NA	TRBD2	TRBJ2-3	TGTGCCAGCAGTTACCGAAGCGGGAGGGTTACAGATACGCAGTATTTT	CASSYRSGRVTDTQYF
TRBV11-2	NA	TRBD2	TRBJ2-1	TGTGCCAGCAGCCCGGGACTAGCGGGTTACAATGAGCAGTTCTTC	CASSPGLAGYNEQFF
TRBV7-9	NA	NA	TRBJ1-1	TGTGCCAGCAGCTTAGAAACCGGGGGCGTGAGCACTGAAGCTTTCTTT	CASSLETGGVSTEAFF
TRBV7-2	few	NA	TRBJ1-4	TGTGCCAGCAGCTTAGGGAGAGCAACTAATGAAAAACTGTTTTTT	CASSLGRATNEKLFF
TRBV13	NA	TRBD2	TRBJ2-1	TGTGCCAGCAGCTTCCGACTAGCGGGAGGCTCCTACAATGAGCAGTTCTTC	CASSFRLAGGSYNEQFF
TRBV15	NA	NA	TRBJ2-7	TGTGCCACCAGCAGAGTCGGGAACCCCTACGAGCAGTACTTC	CATSRVGNPYEQYF
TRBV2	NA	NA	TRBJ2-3	TGTGCCAGCAGTGGACAGTTGAGAGATACGCAGTATTTT	CASSGQLRDTQYF
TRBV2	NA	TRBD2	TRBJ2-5	TGTGCCAGCAGTGAGACTAGCGGTCTGGGAGGGGGAGAGACCCAGTACTTC	CASSETSGLGGGETQYF
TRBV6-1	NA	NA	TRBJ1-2	TGTGCCAGCAGGAGCCAAGGGGGATATGGCTACACCTTC	CASRSQGGYGYTF
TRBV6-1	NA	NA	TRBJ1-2	TGTGCCAGCACTGAGAGGACGGGCTATGGCTACACCTTC	CASTERTGYGYTF
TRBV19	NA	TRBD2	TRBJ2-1	TGTGCCAGTAGTATGAGCGGGAGGTCCCTTACCGTCTACAATGAGCAGTTCTTC	CASSMSGRSLTVYNEQFF
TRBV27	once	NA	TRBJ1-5	TGTGCCAGCAGTTTTGGGGGAAACCAGCCCCAGCATTTT	CASSFGGNQPQHF
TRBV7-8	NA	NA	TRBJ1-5	TGTGCCAGCAGCTTAGCTAAAGGCGGAGACCAGCCCCAGCATTTT	CASSLAKGGDQPQHF